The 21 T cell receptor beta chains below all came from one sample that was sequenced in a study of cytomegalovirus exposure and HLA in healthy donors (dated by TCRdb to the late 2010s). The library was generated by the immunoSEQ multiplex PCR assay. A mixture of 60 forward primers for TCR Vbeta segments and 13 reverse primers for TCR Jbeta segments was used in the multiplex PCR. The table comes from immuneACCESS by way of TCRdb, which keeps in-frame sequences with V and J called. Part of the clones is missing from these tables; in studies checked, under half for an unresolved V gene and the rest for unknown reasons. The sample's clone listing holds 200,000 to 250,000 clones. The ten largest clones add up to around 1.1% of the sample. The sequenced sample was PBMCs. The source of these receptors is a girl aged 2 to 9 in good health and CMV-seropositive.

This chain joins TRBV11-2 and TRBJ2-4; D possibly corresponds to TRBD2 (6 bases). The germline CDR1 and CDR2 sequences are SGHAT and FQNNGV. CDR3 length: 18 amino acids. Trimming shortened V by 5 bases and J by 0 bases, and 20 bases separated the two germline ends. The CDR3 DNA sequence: TGTGCCAGCAGCCCAATGGGGGAGGCCAATTTAGCCAAAAACATTCAGTACTTC. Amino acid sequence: CASSPMGEANLAKNIQYF.

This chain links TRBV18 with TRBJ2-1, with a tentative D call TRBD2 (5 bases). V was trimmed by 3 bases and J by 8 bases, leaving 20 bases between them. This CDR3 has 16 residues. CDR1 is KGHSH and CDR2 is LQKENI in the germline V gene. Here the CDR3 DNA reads TGTGCCAGCTCACCCCAGGACTGGGGTAGTGGGGATGAGCAGTTCTTC. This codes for CASSPQDWGSGDEQFF.

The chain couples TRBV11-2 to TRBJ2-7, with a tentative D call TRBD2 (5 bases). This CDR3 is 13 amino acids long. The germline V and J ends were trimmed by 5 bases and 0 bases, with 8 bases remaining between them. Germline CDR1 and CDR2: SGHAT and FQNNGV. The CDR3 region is CASSPGFSYEQYF. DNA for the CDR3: TGTGCCAGCAGCCCGGGGTTCTCCTACGAGCAGTACTTC.

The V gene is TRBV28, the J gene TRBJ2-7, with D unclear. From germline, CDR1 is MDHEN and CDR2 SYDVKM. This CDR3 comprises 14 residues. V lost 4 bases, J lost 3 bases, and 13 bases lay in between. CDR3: CASSSPGTVYEQYF. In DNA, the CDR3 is TGTGCCAGCAGTTCCCCCGGCACAGTCTACGAGCAGTACTTC.

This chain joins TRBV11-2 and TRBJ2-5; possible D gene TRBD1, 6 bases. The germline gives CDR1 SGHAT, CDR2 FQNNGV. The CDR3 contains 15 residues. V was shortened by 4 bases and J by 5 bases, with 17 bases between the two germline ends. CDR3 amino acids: CASSSSVTGGETQYF. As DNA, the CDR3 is TGTGCCAGCAGCTCCTCCGTGACAGGCGGGGAGACCCAGTACTTC.

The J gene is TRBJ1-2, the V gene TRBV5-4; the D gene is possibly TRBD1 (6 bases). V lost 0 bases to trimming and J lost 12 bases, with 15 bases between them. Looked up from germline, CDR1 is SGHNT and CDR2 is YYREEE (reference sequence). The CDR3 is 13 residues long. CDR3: CASSLETGNDNTF. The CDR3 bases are TGTGCCAGCAGCTTGGAAACAGGGAATGATAACACCTTC.

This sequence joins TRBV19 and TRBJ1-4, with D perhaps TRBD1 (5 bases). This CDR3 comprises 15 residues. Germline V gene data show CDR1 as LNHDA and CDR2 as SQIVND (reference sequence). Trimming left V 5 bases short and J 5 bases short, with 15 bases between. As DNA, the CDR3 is TGTGCCAGTAGTTTCCAGACAGCGACAAATGAAAAACTGTTTTTT. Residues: CASSFQTATNEKLFF. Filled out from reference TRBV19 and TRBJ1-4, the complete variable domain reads DGGITQSPKYLFRKEGQNVTLSCEQNLNHDAMYWYRQDPGQGLRLIYYSQIVNDFQKGDIAEGYSVSREKKESFPLTVTSAQKNPTAFYLCASSFQTATNEKLFFGSGTQLSVL.

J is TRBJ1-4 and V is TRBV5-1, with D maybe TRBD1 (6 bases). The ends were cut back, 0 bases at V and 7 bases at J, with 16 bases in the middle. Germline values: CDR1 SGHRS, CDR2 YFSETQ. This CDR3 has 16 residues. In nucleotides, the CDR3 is TGCGCCAGCAGCTTGGCCACAGGGATTGATTTTGAAAAACTGTTTTTT. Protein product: CASSLATGIDFEKLFF.

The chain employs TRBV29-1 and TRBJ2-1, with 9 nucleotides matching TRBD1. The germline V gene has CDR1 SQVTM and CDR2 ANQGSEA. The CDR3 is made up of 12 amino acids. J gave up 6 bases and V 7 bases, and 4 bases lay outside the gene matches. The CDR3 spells CSALTGGNEQFF. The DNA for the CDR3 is TGCAGCGCCCTGACAGGGGGCAATGAGCAGTTCTTC.

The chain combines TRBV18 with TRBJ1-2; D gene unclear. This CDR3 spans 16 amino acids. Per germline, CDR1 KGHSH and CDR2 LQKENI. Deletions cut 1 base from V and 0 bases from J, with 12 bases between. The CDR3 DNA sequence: TGTGCCAGCTCACCACAGTTTGGGCAAACTAACTATGGCTACACCTTC. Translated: CASSPQFGQTNYGYTF.

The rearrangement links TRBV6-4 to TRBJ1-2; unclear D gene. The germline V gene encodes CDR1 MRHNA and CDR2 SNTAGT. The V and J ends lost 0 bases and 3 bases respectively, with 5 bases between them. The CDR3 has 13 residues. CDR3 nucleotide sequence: TGTGCCAGCAGTGACTCGGCACACTATGGCTACACCTTC. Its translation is CASSDSAHYGYTF.

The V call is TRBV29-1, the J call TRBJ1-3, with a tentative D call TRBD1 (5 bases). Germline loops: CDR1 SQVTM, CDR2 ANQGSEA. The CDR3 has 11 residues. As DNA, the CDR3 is TGCGGAACAGGTTCCGGAAACACCATATATTTT. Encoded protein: CGTGSGNTIYF.

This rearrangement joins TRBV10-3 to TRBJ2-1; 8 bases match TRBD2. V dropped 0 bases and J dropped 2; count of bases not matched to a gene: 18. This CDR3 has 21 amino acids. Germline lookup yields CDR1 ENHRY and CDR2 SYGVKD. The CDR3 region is CAISESILSRPPGGAYNEQFF. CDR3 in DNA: TGTGCCATCAGTGAGTCGATCCTTTCTCGTCCGCCCGGGGGGGCCTACAATGAGCAGTTCTTC.

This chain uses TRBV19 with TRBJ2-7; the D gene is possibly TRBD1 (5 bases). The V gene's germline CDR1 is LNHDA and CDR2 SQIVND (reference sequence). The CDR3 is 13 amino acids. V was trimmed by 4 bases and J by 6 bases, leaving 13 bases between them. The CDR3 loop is CASSRGTRGEQYF. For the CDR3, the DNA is TGTGCCAGTAGTAGGGGCACAAGGGGCGAGCAGTACTTC.

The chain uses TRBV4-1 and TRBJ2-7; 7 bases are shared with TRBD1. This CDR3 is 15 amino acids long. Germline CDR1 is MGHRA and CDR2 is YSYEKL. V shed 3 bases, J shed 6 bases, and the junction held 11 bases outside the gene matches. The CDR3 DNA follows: TGCGCCAGCAGCCAGACCCGGGACAGTACACGCGAGCAGTACTTC. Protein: CASSQTRDSTREQYF.

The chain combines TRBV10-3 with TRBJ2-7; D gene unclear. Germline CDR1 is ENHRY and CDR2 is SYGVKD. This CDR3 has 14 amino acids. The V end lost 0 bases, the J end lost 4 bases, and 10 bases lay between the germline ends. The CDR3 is CAISESRQLYEQYF. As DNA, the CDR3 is TGTGCCATCAGTGAGTCGAGACAATTATACGAGCAGTACTTC.

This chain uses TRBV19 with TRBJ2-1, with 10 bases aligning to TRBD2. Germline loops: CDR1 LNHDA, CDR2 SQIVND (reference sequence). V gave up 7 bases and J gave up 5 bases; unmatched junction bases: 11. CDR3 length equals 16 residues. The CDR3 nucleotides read TGTGCCAGTACGCCCCTTTGGACTAGCGGAGACAATGAGCAGTTCTTC. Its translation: CASTPLWTSGDNEQFF.

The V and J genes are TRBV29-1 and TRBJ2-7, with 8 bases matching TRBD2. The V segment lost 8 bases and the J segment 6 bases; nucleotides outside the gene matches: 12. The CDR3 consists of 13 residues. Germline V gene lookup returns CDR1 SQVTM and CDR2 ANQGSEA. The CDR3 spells CSTRATSGSEQYF. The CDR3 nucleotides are TGCAGCACGAGGGCGACAAGCGGGAGCGAGCAGTACTTC.

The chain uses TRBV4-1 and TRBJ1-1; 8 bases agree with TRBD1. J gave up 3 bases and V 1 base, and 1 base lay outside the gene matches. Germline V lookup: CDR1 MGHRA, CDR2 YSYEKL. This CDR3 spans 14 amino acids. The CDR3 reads CASSQGTGYTEAFF. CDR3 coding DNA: TGCGCCAGCAGCCAAGGGACAGGGTACACTGAAGCTTTCTTT.

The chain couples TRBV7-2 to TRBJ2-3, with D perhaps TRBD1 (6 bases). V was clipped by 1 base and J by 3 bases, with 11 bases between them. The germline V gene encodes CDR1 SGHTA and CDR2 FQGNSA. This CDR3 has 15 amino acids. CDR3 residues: CASSLVGGATDTQYF. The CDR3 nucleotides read TGTGCCAGCAGCTTAGTTGGGGGCGCGACAGATACGCAGTATTTT.

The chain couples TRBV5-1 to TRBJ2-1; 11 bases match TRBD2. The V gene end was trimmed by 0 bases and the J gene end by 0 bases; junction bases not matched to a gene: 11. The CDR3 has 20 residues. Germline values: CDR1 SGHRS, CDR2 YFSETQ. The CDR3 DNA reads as TGCGCCAGCAGCTTGGGGGTACCGGGACTAGCGGTGAGCTCCTACAATGAGCAGTTCTTC. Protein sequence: CASSLGVPGLAVSSYNEQFF.